This TCR beta chain appears in the sequencing data of a study of shared clonotypes between healthy human individuals. General study findings and limits: Unshared clonotypes carried lower generation probabilities than those common to all four donors. Owing to a small donor count, the genetic and exposure-history diversity represented was limited.

Sequencing was performed with immunoSEQ multiplex PCR; in TCRdb, only in-frame clones are kept and a portion is missing. Of 2,500,000 or so clones in the sample, approximately 90% were seen once. Unmatched junction bases numbered 19, after V lost 8 bases and J lost 4 bases. Per germline, CDR1 SGHDN and CDR2 FVKESK. CDR3 length: 19 residues. A CD45RA-negative memory subset and a CD45RA+ naive subset were separated from the CD4+ cells. Notes on this clone: Antigen: not known.

The chain has TRBV14 and TRBJ2-2; 10 positions agree with TRBD2. The clonotype originates from a man between 18 and 29 years old in good health. Some clones in this sample may be carry-over from other donors' samples. The source material was naive CD4+ T cells from PBMCs. Subset in this sample: CD45RA+ positively selected. The DNA for the CDR3 is TGTGCCAGCTCATCAGCCTTGTCTCTAGCGGGAGCCAGCACCGGGGAGCTGTTTTTT. This translates into CASSSALSLAGASTGELFF. Full variable domain (missing parts from reference TRBV14 and TRBJ2-2): EAGVTQFPSHSVIEKGQTVTLRCDPISGHDNLYWYRRVMGKEIKFLLHFVKESKQDESGMPNNRFLAERTGGTYSTLKVQPAELEDSGVYFCASSSALSLAGASTGELFFGEGSRLTVL.